The 27 T cell receptor beta chains presented below share a single source sample, sequenced in a study of OX40 agonist ivuxolimab in advanced cancers. Sequenced by immunoSEQ multiplex PCR; TCRdb stores in-frame clones only, minus some. Here the sample spans approximately 82,000 clones, approximately 85% being singletons. The input for sequencing was CD4+ or CD8+ T cells sorted from blood, taken in a trial of the OX40 agonist ivuxolimab. The source of these receptors is an adult with an advanced solid tumor such as melanoma, head and neck, liver or kidney cancer.

A single count supports this clone. The gene calls are TRBV7-9 and TRBJ1-1; D ambiguous. The V end was cut by 2 bases, the J end by 6 bases, with 7 bases between. This CDR3 spans 12 amino acids. Germline values: CDR1 SEHNR, CDR2 FQNEAQ (reference sequence). CDR3 nucleotides: TGTGCCAGCAGCTTATCTCTGTCTGAAGCTTTCTTT. This gives the protein CASSLSLSEAFF.

The chain recombines TRBV5-1 with TRBJ2-7; 9 bases map to TRBD1. Trimming took 2 bases from V and 7 from J; bases not matched to a gene: 7. Germline CDR1 and CDR2: SGHRS and YFSETQ. CDR3 length equals 14 residues. This CDR3 reads CASSLGTGFEEQYF. As DNA, the CDR3 is TGCGCCAGCAGCTTAGGGACAGGGTTCGAAGAGCAGTACTTC.

V is TRBV19 and J is TRBJ2-7, with 11 bases matching TRBD2. The length of the CDR3 is 15 residues. V lost 7 bases to trimming and J lost 3 bases; unmatched junction nucleotides: 8. CDR1 LNHDA and CDR2 SQIVND come from the germline V gene (reference sequence). DNA of the CDR3: TGTGCCAGTACCTCGACTAGCGGGATGTTCTACGAGCAGTACTTC. It is translated as CASTSTSGMFYEQYF.

The J gene is TRBJ2-1, the V gene TRBV6-5; D remains ambiguous. This CDR3 is built from 14 residues. Germline V gene lookup returns CDR1 MNHEY and CDR2 SVGAGI. The germline V and J ends were trimmed by 5 bases and 2 bases, with 10 bases remaining between them. The DNA of the CDR3 is TGTGCCAGCAGTCCTTTCCCTACCTACAATGAGCAGTTCTTC. It encodes CASSPFPTYNEQFF.

This rearrangement joins TRBV5-4 to TRBJ2-1; TRBD2 matches at 12 bases. The junction had 8 bases not matched to a gene; V was cut back by 3 bases and J by 10 bases. Germline assignment: CDR1 SGHNT and CDR2 YYREEE (reference sequence). The CDR3 covers 15 residues. The DNA of the CDR3 is TGTGCCAGCAGCTCCCGACTAGCGGGAGAAGGGGAGCAGTTCTTC. Its translation: CASSSRLAGEGEQFF.

This chain links TRBV7-2 with TRBJ1-5; unclear D gene. CDR1 is SGHTA, CDR2 FQGNSA, per germline. There are 18 residues in the CDR3. With 4 bases removed from V and 4 bases from J, the gap between germline ends came to 23 bases. CDR3 DNA sequence: TGTGCCAGCAGCTCAACCATAAGCGCCCGGGGTTGGAATCAGCCCCAGCATTTT. It yields the protein CASSSTISARGWNQPQHF.

V usage is TRBV7-2 and J usage is TRBJ2-3; TRBD2 aligns across 15 bases. V lost 5 bases and J lost 6; bases outside the gene matches: 6. From germline, CDR1 is SGHTA and CDR2 FQGNSA. The CDR3 totals 16 residues. The CDR3: CASSLGLAGGTDTQYF. The CDR3 DNA sequence: TGTGCCAGCAGCCTCGGACTAGCGGGGGGGACGGATACGCAGTATTTT.

This clone was recorded once. The chain couples TRBV30 to TRBJ2-7, with a possible D match to TRBD1 (5 bases). The ends were cut back, 3 bases at V and 2 bases at J, with 32 bases in the middle. This CDR3 contains 20 residues. Germline CDR1 and CDR2: GTSNPN and SVGIG (reference sequence). CDR3 protein: CAWRNDRPLRAGFGAYEQYF. CDR3 nucleotide sequence: TGTGCCTGGAGGAACGACAGACCTCTACGAGCAGGATTTGGTGCCTACGAGCAGTACTTC.

This rearrangement joins TRBV18 to TRBJ1-6; tentative D call: TRBD1 (5 bases). Looked up from germline, CDR1 is KGHSH and CDR2 is LQKENI. Trimming removed 2 bases from V and 7 bases from J, with 15 bases in between. The CDR3 consists of 16 residues. The CDR3 region has the DNA TGTGCCAGCTCACCATCGCCCGGGGGTAGCAATTCACCCCTCCACTTT. Its translation is CASSPSPGGSNSPLHF.

The chain employs TRBV7-9 and TRBJ1-1, with 7 nucleotides matching TRBD1. CDR1 and CDR2 (germline): SEHNR, FQNEAQ (reference sequence). Trimming removed 0 bases from V and 7 bases from J; junction bases left unmatched: 5. This CDR3 region has 14 residues. DNA of the CDR3: TGTGCCAGCAGCTTAGCATGGGACAGCTTTGAAGCTTTCTTT. It yields the protein CASSLAWDSFEAFF.

This clone was observed a few times. The chain uses TRBV10-3 and TRBJ1-5; no clear D gene. There are 13 residues in the CDR3. The ends were cut back, 3 bases at V and 3 bases at J, with 6 bases in the middle. In germline, CDR1 is ENHRY, CDR2 SYGVKD. The CDR3 region is CAISETVNQPQHF. CDR3 sequence (DNA): TGTGCCATCAGTGAAACAGTCAATCAGCCCCAGCATTTT.

This clone was seen more than once but under ten times. This chain links TRBV7-9 with TRBJ2-7; D not resolved. This CDR3 comprises 17 residues. In germline, CDR1 is SEHNR, CDR2 FQNEAQ (reference sequence). V shed 4 bases and J shed 0 bases, with 19 bases lying between them. CDR3 in DNA: TGTGCCAGCAGCTCTCAGCAAAGCGAAATGGTCTCCTACGAGCAGTACTTC. Its protein product is CASSSQQSEMVSYEQYF.

The chain uses TRBV11-3 and TRBJ2-7, with D possibly matching TRBD1 (7 bases). Trimming took off 1 base at V and 7 bases at J, with 11 bases between the two ends. CDR1 and CDR2 (germline): SGHNT, YENEEA. The CDR3 extends over 13 amino acids. CDR3 sequence reads: CASSLGTGGEQYF. The CDR3, as DNA: TGTGCCAGCAGCTTAGGGACAGGAGGGGAGCAGTACTTC.

The chain has TRBV2 and TRBJ1-2; TRBD1 aligns across 9 bases. Trimming at V came to 3 bases and at J to 3 bases, leaving 2 bases not matched to a gene. The CDR3 has 14 residues. Germline V CDR1 and CDR2: SNHLY, FYNNEI. CDR3 sequence reads: CASSDRTGDYGYTF. Written as DNA, the CDR3 is TGTGCCAGCAGTGATCGGACAGGGGACTATGGCTACACCTTC.

The chain carries TRBV7-2 and TRBJ1-2, with D hard to call. Between the trimmed V and J ends, which lost 0 bases and 4 bases, there was a span of 15 bases. Germline V gives CDR1 SGHTA, CDR2 FQGNSA. There are 16 residues in the CDR3. The CDR3 DNA is TGTGCCAGCAGCTTAGCCGGGAACGACCAGAGCTATGGCTACACCTTC. This encodes CASSLAGNDQSYGYTF.

This clone was recorded only once. The chain recombines TRBV4-3 with TRBJ2-3; D may correspond to TRBD1 or TRBD2 (5 bases each). V was shortened by 3 bases and J by 5 bases, with 12 bases between the two germline ends. The CDR3 extends over 14 amino acids. CDR1 and CDR2 from the germline V gene are LGHNA and YSLEER. CDR3 DNA sequence: TGCGCCAGCAGCCAGGACCAGGGAGTAGATACGCAGTATTTT. This encodes CASSQDQGVDTQYF.

The chain employs TRBV29-1 and TRBJ1-1; no clear D. This CDR3 has 14 residues. Germline assignment: CDR1 SQVTM and CDR2 ANQGSEA. Trimming removed 4 bases at V and 0 bases at J, with 12 bases between. This CDR3 reads CSVVRATLNTEAFF. CDR3 bases: TGCAGCGTTGTCCGGGCGACTTTGAACACTGAAGCTTTCTTT.

This clone turned up a few times. The CDR3 nucleotides read TGTGCCAGCAGGGATATGGGTAATTCACCCCTCCACTTT. Its translation: CASRDMGNSPLHF. The V call is TRBV2, the J call TRBJ1-6; D is uncertain. Per the germline V gene, CDR1 is SNHLY and CDR2 is FYNNEI. Trimming left V 6 bases short and J 6 bases short, with 9 bases between. The CDR3 is made up of 13 amino acids.

The V call is TRBV30, the J call TRBJ2-5; the match to TRBD1 covers 8 bases. Germline lookup yields CDR1 GTSNPN and CDR2 SVGIG (reference sequence). J lost 5 bases, V lost 5 bases, and 4 bases had no gene match. This CDR3 has 12 residues. For the CDR3, the DNA is TGTGCCTGGGACAGGGGAAGGGAGACCCAGTACTTC. Amino acid sequence: CAWDRGRETQYF.

The chain has TRBV10-3 and TRBJ1-5; D is unclear. Trimming cost V 4 bases and J 0 bases, with 4 bases left between them. This CDR3 is built from 13 residues. CDR1 is ENHRY, CDR2 SYGVKD, per germline. Written as DNA, the CDR3 is TGTGCCATCAGTGCGGATAGCAATCAGCCCCAGCATTTT. Translated: CAISADSNQPQHF.

The chain couples TRBV10-1 to TRBJ1-1; D call uncertain. Germline CDR1 reads WNHNN; CDR2 reads SYGVQD (reference sequence). The V end lost 3 bases, the J end lost 3 bases, and 11 bases lay between the germline ends. The CDR3 totals 14 residues. This chain's CDR3 is CASSESGGHTEAFF. CDR3 DNA: TGCGCCAGCAGTGAATCGGGCGGTCACACTGAAGCTTTCTTT.

The chain combines TRBV20-1 with TRBJ1-1; no clear D. Per the germline V gene, CDR1 is DFQATT and CDR2 is SNEGSKA (reference sequence). Trimming pared 8 bases from V and 5 bases from J, leaving 12 bases between. CDR3 size: 11 residues. The CDR3 DNA follows: TGCAGTACCACCAGTAGGACTGAAGCTTTCTTT. It yields the protein CSTTSRTEAFF.

The chain recombines TRBV28 with TRBJ2-4; the D is unclear. The germline CDR1 and CDR2 sequences are MDHEN and SYDVKM. The CDR3 loop spans 12 amino acids. Deletions cut 0 bases from V and 7 bases from J, with 4 bases between. The CDR3 bases are TGTGCCAGCAGTTTATGGGGGAACATTCAGTACTTC. Translated: CASSLWGNIQYF.

CDR3 nucleotides: TGCGCCAGCGGGACTCAGGGACGGCGGGGAGATGAGCAGTTCTTC. Encoded protein: CASGTQGRRGDEQFF. The gene calls are TRBV5-1 and TRBJ2-1; D perhaps matches TRBD2 (6 bases). Trimming removed 7 bases from V and 8 bases from J, with 22 bases in between. The CDR3 contains 15 residues. From germline, CDR1 is SGHRS and CDR2 YFSETQ.

The chain carries TRBV4-1 and TRBJ1-1; D remains ambiguous. The CDR3 runs 14 residues. Trimming left V 4 bases short and J 0 bases short, with 9 bases between. CDR1 and CDR2 from the germline V gene are MGHRA and YSYEKL. The CDR3 loop is CASSRFGLNTEAFF. The CDR3 nucleotides read TGCGCCAGCAGCCGCTTTGGACTGAACACTGAAGCTTTCTTT.

This chain uses TRBV5-5 with TRBJ1-5; D is undetermined. V shed 1 base and J shed 3 bases, with 5 bases lying between them. CDR3 length equals 13 residues. Germline CDR1 SGHKS, CDR2 YYEKEE (reference sequence). CDR3 sequence reads: CASSLNINQPQHF. The DNA for the CDR3 is TGTGCCAGCAGCTTGAACATCAATCAGCCCCAGCATTTT.

The rearrangement links TRBV9 to TRBJ2-3; D is uncertain. Between the trimmed V and J ends, which lost 2 bases and 6 bases, there was a span of 10 bases. The CDR3 runs 13 residues. Looked up from germline, CDR1 is SGDLS and CDR2 is YYNGEE. The DNA for the CDR3 is TGTGCCAGCAGCGTGGGTAGTTCTGATACGCAGTATTTT. Its translation is CASSVGSSDTQYF.